The entry below describes one T cell receptor (beta chain). The data stem from a study of blood T cell repertoires in COVID-19. Profiled with immunoSEQ multiplex PCR; TCRdb holds only in-frame clones, not every one. The sample includes some 180,000 clones, about 80% of them seen just once. With 6 bases removed from V and 2 bases from J, the gap between germline ends came to 13 bases. The germline V gene encodes CDR1 SQVTM and CDR2 ANQGSEA. The CDR3 contains 13 residues. The sample comprised peripheral blood. The TCR comes from a human donor in a cohort sampled during active COVID-19. This sequence joins TRBV29-1 and TRBJ1-2, with D possibly matching TRBD1 (6 bases). CDR3 in amino acids: CSVRDTENYGYTF. CDR3 in DNA: TGCAGCGTCCGGGACACCGAAAACTATGGCTACACCTTC.